This TCR beta chain stems from a study of cytomegalovirus exposure and HLA in healthy donors. On the study more broadly: Of several hundred genotyped donors, roughly 81% grouped in the Caucasian-associated ancestry cluster. Study results and caveats: A prior analysis recorded that most TCR beta V segments were productive about 90% or about 30% of the time. With later analysis, a missense DCLRE1C variant became linked to TCR beta V- and J-gene trimming. The study listed 150 to 200 cytomegalovirus-associated TCR beta chains.

Turning to this clone: Antigen unknown.

CDR1 is MNHEY, CDR2 SVGAGI, per germline. This CDR3 comprises 14 residues. Trimming took 5 bases from V and 5 from J, leaving 16 bases between them. 13 Jbeta primers and 60 Vbeta primers were used for the PCR. The method was immunoSEQ multiplex PCR; TCRdb's version includes in-frame clones alone and lacks a portion of them. This repertoire includes some 62,000 clones. The source material was PBMCs. The receptor comes from a man aged 30 to 45 in good health and CMV-seropositive. V gene TRBV6-5 combines with J gene TRBJ2-7; a possible D gene is TRBD1 (6 bases). CDR3 DNA sequence: TGTGCCAGCAGTCGGTCAGGGGCGCAGAACGAGCAGTACTTC. It specifies CASSRSGAQNEQYF.